This entry is about one T cell receptor beta chain. From germline, CDR1 is LNHDA and CDR2 SQIVND (reference sequence). The CDR3 has 14 amino acids. With V trimmed by 4 bases and J by 4 bases, 5 bases remained unmatched. This entry is derived from a study of blood T cell repertoires in COVID-19. Overall study: Researchers got acute and convalescent COVID-19 samples from the United States, Italy and Spain.

Original handling: Estimation of nucleated cell counts relied on the amplification of reference gene primers. Assay: immunoSEQ multiplex PCR; the TCRdb copy retains only in-frame clones and omits some. The V and J calls and clone size are taken from that table; D and trimming were inferred from the DNA. The table has approximately 250,000 clones, approximately 80% seen once. The chain joins TRBV19 to TRBJ2-3; 7 bases are shared with TRBD1. This clonotype was obtained from a human donor in a cohort sampled during active COVID-19. The sample taken for sequencing was peripheral blood. The CDR3 DNA follows: TGTGCCAGTAGTAAGACAGGGTTGCCAGATACGCAGTATTTT. It is translated as CASSKTGLPDTQYF.